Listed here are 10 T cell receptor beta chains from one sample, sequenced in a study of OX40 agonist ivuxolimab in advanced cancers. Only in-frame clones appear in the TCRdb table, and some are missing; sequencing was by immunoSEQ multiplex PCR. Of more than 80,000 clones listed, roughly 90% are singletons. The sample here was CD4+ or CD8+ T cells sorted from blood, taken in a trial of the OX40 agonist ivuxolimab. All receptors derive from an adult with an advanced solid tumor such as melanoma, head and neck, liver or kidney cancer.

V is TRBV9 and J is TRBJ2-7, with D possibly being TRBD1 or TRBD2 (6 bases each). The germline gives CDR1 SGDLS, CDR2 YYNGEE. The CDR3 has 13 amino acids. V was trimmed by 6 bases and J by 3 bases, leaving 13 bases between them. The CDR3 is CASTRGAGYEQYF. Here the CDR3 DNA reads TGTGCCAGCACGAGGGGGGCCGGCTACGAGCAGTACTTC.

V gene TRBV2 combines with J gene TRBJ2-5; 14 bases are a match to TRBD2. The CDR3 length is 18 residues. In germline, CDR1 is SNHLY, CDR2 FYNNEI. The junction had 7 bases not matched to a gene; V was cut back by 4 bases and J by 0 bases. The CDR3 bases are TGTGCCAGCAGTGGGACTAGCGGGAGGTCCAGGTACCAAGAGACCCAGTACTTC. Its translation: CASSGTSGRSRYQETQYF.

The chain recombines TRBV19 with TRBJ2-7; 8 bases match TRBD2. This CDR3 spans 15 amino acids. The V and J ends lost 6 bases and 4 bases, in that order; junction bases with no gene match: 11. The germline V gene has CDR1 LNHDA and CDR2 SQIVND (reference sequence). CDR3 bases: TGTGCCAGTAGGCGATCAGCGGGAGAACAGTACGAGCAGTACTTC. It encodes CASRRSAGEQYEQYF. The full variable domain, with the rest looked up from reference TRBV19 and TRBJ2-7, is DGGITQSPKYLFRKEGQNVTLSCEQNLNHDAMYWYRQDPGQGLRLIYYSQIVNDFQKGDIAEGYSVSREKKESFPLTVTSAQKNPTAFYLCASRRSAGEQYEQYFGPGTRLTVT.

The CDR3 sequence is CASSLDSGRGANEQFF. CDR3 nucleotide sequence: TGCGCCAGCAGCTTGGATAGCGGGAGAGGTGCCAATGAGCAGTTCTTC. The chain has TRBV5-1 and TRBJ2-1; 9 nucleotides line up with TRBD2. With 0 bases clipped from V and 6 bases from J, the junction kept 7 bases outside the gene matches. This CDR3 region has 16 residues. Germline V gene sequence: CDR1 SGHRS, CDR2 YFSETQ.

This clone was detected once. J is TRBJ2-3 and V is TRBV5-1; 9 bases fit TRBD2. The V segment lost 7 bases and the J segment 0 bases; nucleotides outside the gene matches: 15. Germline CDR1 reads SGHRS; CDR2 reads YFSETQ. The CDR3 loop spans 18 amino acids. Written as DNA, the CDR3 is TGCGCCAGCGGCCCCTCACGAGCGGGGGGCTATAGCACAGATACGCAGTATTTT. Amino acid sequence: CASGPSRAGGYSTDTQYF. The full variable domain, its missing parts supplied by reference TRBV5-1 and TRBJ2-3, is KAGVTQTPRYLIKTRGQQVTLSCSPISGHRSVSWYQQTPGQGLQFLFEYFSETQRNKGNFPGRFSGRQFSNSRSEMNVSTLELGDSALYLCASGPSRAGGYSTDTQYFGPGTRLTVL.

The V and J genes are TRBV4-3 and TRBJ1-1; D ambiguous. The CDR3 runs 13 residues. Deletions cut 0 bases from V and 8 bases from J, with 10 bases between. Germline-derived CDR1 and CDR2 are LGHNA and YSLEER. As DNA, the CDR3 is TGCGCCAGCAGCCAAGATCGCGCGGGCGAAGCTTTCTTT. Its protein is CASSQDRAGEAFF.

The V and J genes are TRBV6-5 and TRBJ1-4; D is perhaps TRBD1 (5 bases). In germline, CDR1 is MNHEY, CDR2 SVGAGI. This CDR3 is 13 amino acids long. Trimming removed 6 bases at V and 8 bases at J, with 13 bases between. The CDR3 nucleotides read TGTGCCAGCAGGGGGACGGCGAGGGAAAAACTGTTTTTT. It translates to CASRGTAREKLFF.

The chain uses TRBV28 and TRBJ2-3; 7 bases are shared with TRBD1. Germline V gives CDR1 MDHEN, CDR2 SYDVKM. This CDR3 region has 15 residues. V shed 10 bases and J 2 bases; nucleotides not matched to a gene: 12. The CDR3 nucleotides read TGTGCCATCACACCGGGACAGCCTAACACAGATACGCAGTATTTT. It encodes CAITPGQPNTDTQYF. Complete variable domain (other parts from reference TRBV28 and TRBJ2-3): DVKVTQSSRYLVKRTGEKVFLECVQDMDHENMFWYRQDPGLGLRLIYFSYDVKMKEKGDIPEGYSVSREKKERFSLILESASTNQTSMYLCAITPGQPNTDTQYFGPGTRLTVL.

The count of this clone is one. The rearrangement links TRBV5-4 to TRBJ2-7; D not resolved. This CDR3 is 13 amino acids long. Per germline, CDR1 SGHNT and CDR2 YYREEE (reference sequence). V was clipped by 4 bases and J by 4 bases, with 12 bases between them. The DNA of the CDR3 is TGTGCCAGCAGCCCATCCCCTGGTTACGAGCAGTACTTC. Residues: CASSPSPGYEQYF.

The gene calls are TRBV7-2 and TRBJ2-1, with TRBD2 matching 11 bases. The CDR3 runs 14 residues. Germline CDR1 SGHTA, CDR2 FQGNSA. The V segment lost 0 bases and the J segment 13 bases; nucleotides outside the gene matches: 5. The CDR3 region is CASSLAGLAGGQFF. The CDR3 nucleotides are TGTGCCAGCAGCTTAGCGGGCCTAGCGGGAGGACAGTTCTTC. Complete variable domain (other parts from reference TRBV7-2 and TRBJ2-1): GAGVSQSPSNKVTEKGKDVELRCDPISGHTALYWYRQSLGQGLEFLIYFQGNSAPDKSGLPSDRFSAERTGGSVSTLTIQRTQQEDSAVYLCASSLAGLAGGQFFGPGTRLTVL.